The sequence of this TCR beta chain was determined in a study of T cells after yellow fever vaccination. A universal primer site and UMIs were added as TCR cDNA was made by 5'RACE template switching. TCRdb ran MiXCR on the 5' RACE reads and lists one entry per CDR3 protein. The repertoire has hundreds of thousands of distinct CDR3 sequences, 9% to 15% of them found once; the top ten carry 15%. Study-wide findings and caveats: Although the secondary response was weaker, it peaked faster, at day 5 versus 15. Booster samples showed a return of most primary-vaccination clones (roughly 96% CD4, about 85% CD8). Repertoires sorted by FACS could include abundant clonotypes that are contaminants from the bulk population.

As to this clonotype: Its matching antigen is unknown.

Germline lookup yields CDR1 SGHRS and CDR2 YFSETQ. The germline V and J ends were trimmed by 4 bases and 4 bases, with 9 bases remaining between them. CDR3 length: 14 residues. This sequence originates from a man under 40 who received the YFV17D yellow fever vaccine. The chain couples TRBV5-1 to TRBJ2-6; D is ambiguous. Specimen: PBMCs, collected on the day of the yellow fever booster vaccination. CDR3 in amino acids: CASSPRLGANVLTF. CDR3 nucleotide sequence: TGCGCCAGCAGCCCACGTTTGGGGGCCAACGTCCTGACTTTC.